The rows below give T cell receptor beta chains drawn from one sample of a study of T cell responses to AZD1222 COVID-19 vaccine. Profiling relied on immunoSEQ multiplex PCR, and the TCRdb table lists in-frame clones only, not all of them. The repertoire holds fewer than 130,000 clones, about nine tenths seen once, with 2% to 2.5% in the top ten. The sample in question was peripheral blood, obtained 28 days after the second AZD1222 dose. The receptors were gathered from an adult who received the AZD1222 COVID-19 vaccine. Both conserved end residues are part of each CDR3. A D gene is named only where the DNA matches it firmly. Clone sizes are given selectively: once, few, many, or a class where the clone is expanded.

clone size	D gene	J gene	V gene	CDR3 DNA	CDR3 protein
NA	NA	TRBJ1-6	TRBV7-9	TGTGCCAGCAGTCCCCCGGGACTCAGGAGCTCCTATAATTCACCCCTCCACTTT	CASSPPGLRSSYNSPLHF
once	TRBD1	TRBJ1-1	TRBV27	TGTGCCAGCAGTCTCACAGGGGGCAGGATCACTGAAGCTTTCTTT	CASSLTGGRITEAFF
NA	NA	TRBJ1-5	TRBV24-1	TGTGCCACCAGTGTCGGACAGAGAAATCAGCCCCAGCATTTT	CATSVGQRNQPQHF
NA	TRBD2	TRBJ2-1	TRBV11-1	TGTGCCAGCAGTCACACGACTAGCCTTAATGAGCAGTTCTTC	CASSHTTSLNEQFF
NA	TRBD1	TRBJ2-7	TRBV10-3	TGTGCCATCAGTGAGACGACAGGGGCCTACGAGCAGTACTTC	CAISETTGAYEQYF
NA	TRBD1	TRBJ2-2	TRBV5-1	TGCGCCAGCAGCTTAGACAGGGGAGACACCGGGGAGCTGTTTTTT	CASSLDRGDTGELFF
NA	TRBD1	TRBJ2-5	TRBV3-1/TRBV3-2	TGTGCCAGCAGCCAAGGACGGACAGGGGGGAGAGAGACCCAGTACTTC	CASSQGRTGGRETQYF
NA	NA	TRBJ2-3	TRBV4-3	TGCGCCAGCAGCCAAGCTCAGGGGTCGCTCGATACGCAGTATTTT	CASSQAQGSLDTQYF
NA	NA	TRBJ2-1	TRBV5-1	TGCGCCAGCAGCTTGGGAGGGGCCTACAATGAGCAGTTCTTC	CASSLGGAYNEQFF
NA	NA	TRBJ1-2	TRBV6-5	TGTGCCAGCAGTTACTCCCTGACAGGAAACTATGGCTACACCTTC	CASSYSLTGNYGYTF
NA	TRBD1	TRBJ1-4	TRBV5-1	TGCGCCAGCGGAGCAGGGGGCGCAACTAATGAAAAACTGTTTTTT	CASGAGGATNEKLFF
NA	NA	TRBJ1-2	TRBV24-1	TGTGCCACCAGTGACGGGGGGGCTAATGAATTTGGCTACACCTTC	CATSDGGANEFGYTF
once	NA	TRBJ2-7	TRBV7-9	TGTGCCAGCAGCCTCCGGGACAAGTACGAGCAGTACTTC	CASSLRDKYEQYF
NA	TRBD1	TRBJ1-2	TRBV5-6	TGTGCCAGCAGCGCCGCCGGGACAGCAGGGGTCTATGGCTACACCTTC	CASSAAGTAGVYGYTF